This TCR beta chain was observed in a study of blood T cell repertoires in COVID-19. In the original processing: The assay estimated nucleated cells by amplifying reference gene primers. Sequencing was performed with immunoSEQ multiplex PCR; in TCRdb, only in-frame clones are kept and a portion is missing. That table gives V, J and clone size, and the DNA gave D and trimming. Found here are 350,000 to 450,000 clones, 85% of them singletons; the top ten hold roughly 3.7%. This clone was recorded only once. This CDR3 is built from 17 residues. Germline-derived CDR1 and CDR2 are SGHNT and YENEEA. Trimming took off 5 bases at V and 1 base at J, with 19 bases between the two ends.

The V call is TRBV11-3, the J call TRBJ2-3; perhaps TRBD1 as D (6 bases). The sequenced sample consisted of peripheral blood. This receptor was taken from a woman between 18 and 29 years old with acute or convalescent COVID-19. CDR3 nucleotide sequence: TGTGCCAGCAGCGCAAGACAGACGGCAGGGGGCACAGATACGCAGTATTTT. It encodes CASSARQTAGGTDTQYF.